Listed here is a single T cell receptor (beta chain). The antigen remains undetermined. Deep level was the assay's run setting. Produced via immunoSEQ multiplex PCR; TCRdb's table is partial and in-frame only. The table shows over 1.4 million clones, with roughly 96% occurring only once. V shed 6 bases, J shed 6 bases, and the junction held 5 bases outside the gene matches. The CDR3 is made up of 13 amino acids. CDR1 and CDR2 (germline): MDHEN, SYDVKM. This record comes from a study of shared clonotypes between healthy human individuals. Points from the study as a whole: Shared clonotypes: approximately 5.3% naive CD4, around 3.5% naive CD8, 2.3% memory CD4, under 0.45% memory CD8. Clonotype sharing among the donors was expected to vary with sequencing depth. Researchers sampled only blood; tissue repertoires likely differ.

The rearrangement links TRBV28 to TRBJ2-7; 10 nucleotides align to TRBD2. The sequencing sample was made of naive CD4+ T cells sorted from blood. Subset of the sample: CD45RA+ positively selected. The receptor was isolated from a man aged 25-45 years in good health. CDR3 in amino acids: CASRTSGTGEQYF. The CDR3 region has the DNA TGTGCCAGCAGAACTAGCGGGACGGGCGAGCAGTACTTC. Looking up the rest from reference TRBV28 and TRBJ2-7 gives the full variable domain: DVKVTQSSRYLVKRTGEKVFLECVQDMDHENMFWYRQDPGLGLRLIYFSYDVKMKEKGDIPEGYSVSREKKERFSLILESASTNQTSMYLCASRTSGTGEQYFGPGTRLTVT.